A selection of T cell receptor beta chains follows, all from one sample in a study of Ad26.COV2.S vaccination and SARS-CoV-2 variants. Libraries were prepared by immunoSEQ multiplex PCR; TCRdb keeps only in-frame clonotypes and omits some of them. In the table there are some 640,000 clones, around 92% of which are singletons. Sequenced material: peripheral blood, taken in a trial of Ad26.COV2.S vaccine versus placebo. All receptors come from a person between 18 and 60 years old who received the Ad26.COV2.S COVID-19 vaccine or a placebo. Each CDR3 is given with its conserved first and last residue. The order of the fields is D gene, V gene, clone size, CDR3 protein. A D gene is named only where the DNA matches it firmly. Size tells how often a clone was seen (once, few, many) or the class of an expanded clone, and some rows leave it out.

D gene: -; V gene: TRBV11-1; clone size: -; CDR3 protein: CASSRGSNQPQHF
D gene: -; V gene: TRBV15; clone size: -; CDR3 protein: CATSNGGPDTQYF
D gene: TRBD2; V gene: TRBV30; clone size: -; CDR3 protein: CASGSGRGNEQFF
D gene: TRBD2; V gene: TRBV4-1; clone size: -; CDR3 protein: CASSQDKGGRTSGYTGELFF
D gene: -; V gene: TRBV6-5; clone size: -; CDR3 protein: CASSPRDGYTQYF
D gene: -; V gene: TRBV13; clone size: -; CDR3 protein: CASTLAGRQVGNSPLHF
D gene: TRBD1; V gene: TRBV19; clone size: -; CDR3 protein: CASSYDRGEYGYTF
D gene: TRBD1; V gene: TRBV7-9; clone size: once; CDR3 protein: CASSQTGGGDTGELFF
D gene: TRBD2; V gene: TRBV29-1; clone size: -; CDR3 protein: CSSPSNNLAGDIDTQYF
D gene: -; V gene: TRBV25-1; clone size: -; CDR3 protein: CASKPSNNSPLHF
D gene: -; V gene: TRBV10-3; clone size: -; CDR3 protein: CAISESRQGQETQYF
D gene: TRBD2; V gene: TRBV30; clone size: few; CDR3 protein: CAWRGKLSGGTDTQYF
D gene: -; V gene: TRBV21-1; clone size: once; CDR3 protein: CASSKAASGHPEDTQYF
D gene: -; V gene: TRBV2; clone size: -; CDR3 protein: CASSVPDGYTQYF
D gene: -; V gene: TRBV5-5; clone size: -; CDR3 protein: CASSAGLNSPLHF
D gene: TRBD1; V gene: TRBV14; clone size: -; CDR3 protein: CASSRDRGELNTEAFF
D gene: -; V gene: TRBV10-3; clone size: -; CDR3 protein: CAVGTETQYF
D gene: TRBD2; V gene: TRBV7-7; clone size: -; CDR3 protein: CASSSLAGKNTGELFF
D gene: -; V gene: TRBV5-1; clone size: -; CDR3 protein: CASSWDGTSTDTQYF
D gene: TRBD2; V gene: TRBV19; clone size: -; CDR3 protein: CASRSEGGYNEQFF
D gene: TRBD1; V gene: TRBV19; clone size: -; CDR3 protein: CASSIQGAINEQFF
D gene: -; V gene: TRBV19; clone size: -; CDR3 protein: CASSIDLGASGTDTQYF
D gene: TRBD1; V gene: TRBV5-1; clone size: once; CDR3 protein: CASSSTGVVATDTQYF
D gene: -; V gene: TRBV10-2; clone size: -; CDR3 protein: CASKVAGAYEQYF
D gene: -; V gene: TRBV30; clone size: -; CDR3 protein: CAWSITNNQPQHF
D gene: -; V gene: TRBV7-2; clone size: -; CDR3 protein: CASSFRGGGNQPQHF
D gene: TRBD1; V gene: TRBV6-6; clone size: -; CDR3 protein: CASSQGTGVGIQYF
D gene: TRBD1; V gene: TRBV10-3; clone size: -; CDR3 protein: CATVPGQGSSYEQYF
D gene: -; V gene: TRBV6-5; clone size: -; CDR3 protein: CASRLSGGAGSPLHF
D gene: -; V gene: TRBV11-1; clone size: -; CDR3 protein: CASSEYNEQFF
D gene: -; V gene: TRBV9; clone size: -; CDR3 protein: CASTRDPTITGELFF
D gene: TRBD1; V gene: TRBV19; clone size: -; CDR3 protein: CASSIGQAVNTEAFF
D gene: TRBD1; V gene: TRBV6-5; clone size: -; CDR3 protein: CASSRQGNTEAFF
D gene: -; V gene: TRBV7-3; clone size: few; CDR3 protein: CASSLNIGGSYEQYF
D gene: -; V gene: TRBV7-9; clone size: -; CDR3 protein: CASSYDTEAFF
D gene: TRBD1; V gene: TRBV10-3; clone size: -; CDR3 protein: CAISTGVSTDTQYF
D gene: -; V gene: TRBV19; clone size: once; CDR3 protein: CASSRTRDSLSYEQYF
D gene: -; V gene: TRBV18; clone size: -; CDR3 protein: CASSPSDRNTGELFF
D gene: TRBD1; V gene: TRBV7-2; clone size: -; CDR3 protein: CASSPREGRGRETQYF
D gene: -; V gene: TRBV3-1/TRBV3-2; clone size: -; CDR3 protein: CASSQDLGETQYF
D gene: -; V gene: TRBV4-3; clone size: -; CDR3 protein: CASSQDRGQTTEAFF
D gene: -; V gene: TRBV7-2; clone size: -; CDR3 protein: CASSLRDEEFF
D gene: -; V gene: TRBV5-1; clone size: -; CDR3 protein: CASSPRGGMGQPQHF
D gene: TRBD2; V gene: TRBV9; clone size: once; CDR3 protein: CASSVGASGGDGQETQYF
D gene: -; V gene: TRBV6-5; clone size: -; CDR3 protein: CASTLALGDEKLFF
D gene: TRBD2; V gene: TRBV15; clone size: -; CDR3 protein: CATSRDRAGTTYEQYF
D gene: -; V gene: TRBV4-2; clone size: -; CDR3 protein: CASSQDRMTVGYTF
D gene: TRBD1; V gene: TRBV29-1; clone size: -; CDR3 protein: CSVRGRFSLFEAFF